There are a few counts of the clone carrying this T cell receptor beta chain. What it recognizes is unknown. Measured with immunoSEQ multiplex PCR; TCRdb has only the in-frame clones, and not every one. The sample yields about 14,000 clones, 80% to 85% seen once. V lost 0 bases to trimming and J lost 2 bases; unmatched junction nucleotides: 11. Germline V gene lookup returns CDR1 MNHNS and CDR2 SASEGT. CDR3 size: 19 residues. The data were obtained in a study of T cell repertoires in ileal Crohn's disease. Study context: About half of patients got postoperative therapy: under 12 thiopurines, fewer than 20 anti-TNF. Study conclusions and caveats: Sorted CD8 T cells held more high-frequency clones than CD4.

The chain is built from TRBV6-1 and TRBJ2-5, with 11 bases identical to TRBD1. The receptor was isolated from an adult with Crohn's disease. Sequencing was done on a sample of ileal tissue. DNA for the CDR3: TGTGCCAGCAGTGAAGCGTTAATCGGGACAGGGGGTTCTCAAGAGACCCAGTACTTC. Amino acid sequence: CASSEALIGTGGSQETQYF.